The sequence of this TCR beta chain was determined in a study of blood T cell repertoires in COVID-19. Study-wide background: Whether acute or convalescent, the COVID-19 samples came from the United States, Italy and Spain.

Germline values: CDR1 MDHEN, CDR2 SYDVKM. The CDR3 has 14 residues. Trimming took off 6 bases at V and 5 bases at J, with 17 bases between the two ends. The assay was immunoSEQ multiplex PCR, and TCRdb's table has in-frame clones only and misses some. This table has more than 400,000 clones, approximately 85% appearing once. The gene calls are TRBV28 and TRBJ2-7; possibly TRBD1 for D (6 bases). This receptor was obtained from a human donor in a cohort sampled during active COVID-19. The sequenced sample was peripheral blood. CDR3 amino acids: CASSLLQGQNEQYF. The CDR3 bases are TGTGCCAGCAGCCTTTTGCAGGGGCAGAACGAGCAGTACTTC.